The table lists the clone carrying this T cell receptor (beta chain) with many counts. At one end the junction does not follow the germline gene, possibly because of a read error. TCRdb called clones again from the PCR reads with MiXCR. The sample includes about 15,000 clones, roughly a third of them seen just once. The sample comes from a study of metastatic and nonmetastatic thyroid tumors. Study summary: Blood and tumor or nodule tissue repertoires from malignant and benign thyroid patients were compared.

The CDR3 totals 13 residues. Patients had received no treatment of any kind before thyroid surgery. This rearrangement joins TRBV12-3 or TRBV12-4 to TRBJ1-2; D call uncertain. Input material: tumor tissue. The clonotype originates from a female donor with papillary thyroid cancer or a benign thyroid nodule (not recorded which). Some clones in this sample may be carry-over from other donors' samples. As DNA, the CDR3 is TGTGCCAGCAGTTCAAGTGGGATGGGTGGCTACATCTTC. This sequence encodes CASSSSGMGGYIF.